The 30 T cell receptor beta chains listed next were all sequenced from one sample in a study of shared clonotypes between healthy human individuals. Repertoires were generated with immunoSEQ multiplex PCR, while TCRdb's copy carries only in-frame clones and drops some. The sample lists about 1.5 million clones, approximately 98% occurring once. Input material: naive CD4+ T cells sorted from blood. This sample's subset: CD45RA+ positively selected. All receptors derive from a man aged 25 to 45 in good health.

This clone appeared once. The J gene is TRBJ1-1, the V gene TRBV18; perhaps TRBD1 as D (6 bases). Germline V gene data show CDR1 as KGHSH and CDR2 as LQKENI. This CDR3 has 15 residues. With 1 base removed from V and 4 bases from J, the gap between germline ends came to 13 bases. This CDR3 reads CASSPRSGAITEAFF. CDR3 nucleotides: TGTGCCAGCTCACCACGGTCAGGGGCCATCACTGAAGCTTTCTTT.

This rearrangement joins TRBV29-1 to TRBJ2-5; D is unresolved. Germline-derived CDR1 and CDR2 are SQVTM and ANQGSEA. The length of the CDR3 is 15 residues. The V and J ends lost 6 bases and 1 base respectively, with 18 bases between them. In DNA form, the CDR3 reads TGCAGCGTCTTATATGCTCAAGTCCTCCAAGAGACCCAGTACTTC. This encodes CSVLYAQVLQETQYF.

V is TRBV19 and J is TRBJ1-1, with 9 bases fitting TRBD1. The J segment lost 3 bases and the V segment lost 10 bases, leaving 9 bases of the junction unmatched. CDR3 size: 14 residues. Germline CDR1 LNHDA, CDR2 SQIVND (reference sequence). The CDR3 sequence is CATLGTGRHTEAFF. The CDR3 bases are TGTGCCACACTGGGGACAGGGAGGCACACTGAAGCTTTCTTT.

Remarks on this clone: Other DNA variants within this sample encode the same CDR3. The chain recombines TRBV6-1 with TRBJ1-3; no clear D. There are 13 residues in the CDR3. CDR1 and CDR2 (germline): MNHNS, SASEGT. Trimming shortened V by 3 bases and J by 2 bases, and 5 bases separated the two germline ends. CDR3 sequence: CASSDGAGNTIYF. CDR3 nucleotide sequence: TGTGCCAGCAGTGACGGGGCTGGAAACACCATATATTTT.

In the case of this clone: Additional DNA sequences in this sample encode the identical CDR3. The J gene is TRBJ2-7, the V gene TRBV11-2, with D hard to call. Between the trimmed V and J ends, which lost 2 bases and 6 bases, there was a span of 11 bases. The CDR3 loop spans 13 amino acids. Germline-derived CDR1 and CDR2 are SGHAT and FQNNGV. The CDR3 region is CASSLLGGSEQYF. The CDR3 nucleotides read TGTGCCAGCAGCTTATTAGGTGGCTCCGAGCAGTACTTC. Full variable domain (remainder filled in from reference TRBV11-2 and TRBJ2-7): EAGVAQSPRYKIIEKRQSVAFWCNPISGHATLYWYQQILGQGPKLLIQFQNNGVVDDSQLPKDRFSAERLKGVDSTLKIQPAKLEDSAVYLCASSLLGGSEQYFGPGTRLTVT.

The rearrangement uses TRBV7-6 and TRBJ2-7, with D hard to call. CDR3 size: 14 residues. Germline CDR1 is SGHVS and CDR2 is FNYEAQ. With 1 base removed from V and 4 bases from J, the gap between germline ends came to 11 bases. The CDR3 protein is CASSLVGGTYEQYF. CDR3 in DNA: TGTGCCAGCAGCTTAGTCGGCGGAACTTACGAGCAGTACTTC.

The rearrangement links TRBV28 to TRBJ2-7; TRBD1 aligns across 9 bases. CDR3 length: 15 amino acids. From germline, CDR1 is MDHEN and CDR2 SYDVKM. Germline trimming cut 6 bases from V and 5 bases from J; bases unmatched to any gene: 11. The CDR3 loop reads CASSQPGQGKDEQYF. DNA of the CDR3: TGTGCCAGCAGCCAACCGGGACAGGGCAAAGACGAGCAGTACTTC.

This chain connects TRBV18 to TRBJ1-5; 8 positions match TRBD1. The V gene end was trimmed by 0 bases and the J gene end by 2 bases; junction bases not matched to a gene: 12. The germline gives CDR1 KGHSH, CDR2 LQKENI. This CDR3 region has 19 residues. The CDR3 nucleotides read TGTGCCAGCTCACCACCGTCGAGACAGGGGATAGTGGGCAATCAGCCCCAGCATTTT. This encodes CASSPPSRQGIVGNQPQHF.

The chain is built from TRBV7-2 and TRBJ2-7; 7 bases are shared with TRBD2. This CDR3 is built from 15 residues. V shed 5 bases, J shed 6 bases, and the junction held 13 bases outside the gene matches. Germline V gives CDR1 SGHTA, CDR2 FQGNSA. As DNA, the CDR3 is TGTGCCAGCAGCCTTCTCGGGGCGGGAGTCGGCGAGCAGTACTTC. Encoded protein: CASSLLGAGVGEQYF.

On this clone: Other DNA variants within this sample encode the same CDR3. The chain uses TRBV9 and TRBJ2-3, with D unclear. Germline-derived CDR1 and CDR2 are SGDLS and YYNGEE. V was shortened by 0 bases and J by 0 bases, with 8 bases between the two germline ends. CDR3 size: 15 residues. The CDR3 sequence: CASSVVATSTDTQYF. The DNA for the CDR3 is TGTGCCAGCAGCGTAGTTGCGACTAGCACAGATACGCAGTATTTT.

CDR3 nucleotides: TGTGCCTGGAGTGTAAGTGGACTAGCGAGAGCCACAGATACGCAGTATTTT. It yields the protein CAWSVSGLARATDTQYF. The rearrangement joins TRBV30 to TRBJ2-3; TRBD2 matches at 9 bases. Germline V gene data show CDR1 as GTSNPN and CDR2 as SVGIG (reference sequence). The V gene end was trimmed by 0 bases and the J gene end by 2 bases; junction bases not matched to a gene: 9. This CDR3 contains 17 residues.

This clone was counted once. The chain uses TRBV7-8 and TRBJ2-1; the D gene is possibly TRBD2 (5 bases). Germline V gene lookup returns CDR1 SGHVS and CDR2 FQNEAQ. The CDR3 spans 12 residues. V lost 5 bases and J 4 bases, leaving 6 bases between the germline ends. The CDR3 DNA sequence: TGTGCCAGCAGCGGACTTTACAATGAGCAGTTCTTC. Amino acids: CASSGLYNEQFF.

The V and J genes are TRBV5-1 and TRBJ2-1; 12 bases match TRBD2. Trimming took 1 base from V and 4 from J; bases not matched to a gene: 3. The CDR3 runs 16 residues. Per the germline V gene, CDR1 is SGHRS and CDR2 is YFSETQ. The CDR3 DNA sequence: TGCGCCAGCAGCTTGTTCCTAGCGGGAGGGTACAATGAGCAGTTCTTC. It translates to CASSLFLAGGYNEQFF.

The chain couples TRBV7-2 to TRBJ2-7; D could derive from TRBD1 or TRBD2 (5 bases each). Germline V gene sequence: CDR1 SGHTA, CDR2 FQGNSA. This CDR3 has 14 amino acids. Trimming took 1 base from V and 9 from J, leaving 16 bases between them. Written as DNA, the CDR3 is TGTGCCAGCAGCTTAGAGGGGACGTCGGGATGGCAGTACTTC. It encodes CASSLEGTSGWQYF.

The chain combines TRBV12-5 with TRBJ2-1; possibly TRBD1 for D (6 bases). Looked up from germline, CDR1 is LGHNT and CDR2 is FRNRAP. The CDR3 consists of 14 residues. The V and J ends lost 2 bases and 5 bases respectively, with 10 bases between them. CDR3 DNA: TGTGCTAGTGGTTTGACAGGGTACCACAATGAGCAGTTCTTC. This sequence encodes CASGLTGYHNEQFF.

This sequence joins TRBV27 and TRBJ2-7; D is unresolved. The CDR3 extends over 15 amino acids. V lost 3 bases, J lost 4 bases, and 16 bases lay in between. Germline V lookup: CDR1 MNHEY, CDR2 SMNVEV (reference sequence). As DNA, the CDR3 is TGTGCCAGCAGTTTTTTCCTAGGTCAAGTTTACGAGCAGTACTTC. Translated, it gives CASSFFLGQVYEQYF.

V usage is TRBV4-3 and J usage is TRBJ2-7; 12 bases line up with TRBD1. J was trimmed by 7 bases and V by 1 base; bases with no gene match: 5. Germline CDR1 is LGHNA and CDR2 is YSLEER. The CDR3 extends over 15 amino acids. As DNA, the CDR3 is TGCGCCAGCAGCCAAGCGGGACAGGGGGCAGGGGAGCAGTACTTC. It codes for CASSQAGQGAGEQYF.

The chain recombines TRBV18 with TRBJ2-1; TRBD2 matches at 10 bases. Per the germline V gene, CDR1 is KGHSH and CDR2 is LQKENI. Germline trimming cut 3 bases from V and 6 bases from J; bases unmatched to any gene: 8. CDR3 length: 16 amino acids. CDR3: CASSPSGRHLRNEQFF. The CDR3 DNA reads TGTGCCAGCTCACCTAGCGGGAGGCATTTACGCAATGAGCAGTTCTTC.

The genes are TRBV5-1 and TRBJ2-1; TRBD1 matches at 9 bases. Germline assignment: CDR1 SGHRS and CDR2 YFSETQ. Trimming cost V 3 bases and J 2 bases; bases outside gene matches: 6. The CDR3 is 16 residues long. DNA for the CDR3: TGCGCCAGCAGCTGGGGACAGGGAGTTACCTACAATGAGCAGTTCTTC. Its protein is CASSWGQGVTYNEQFF.

The rearrangement joins TRBV4-1 to TRBJ1-4, with TRBD1 as a possible D gene (6 bases). The germline CDR1 and CDR2 sequences are MGHRA and YSYEKL. The CDR3 has 15 residues. Trimming took off 2 bases at V and 2 bases at J, with 9 bases between the two ends. The CDR3 sequence: CASSQRGGTNEKLFF. CDR3 bases: TGCGCCAGCAGCCAAAGGGGGGGGACTAATGAAAAACTGTTTTTT.

This clone was seen a single time. The V and J genes are TRBV5-6 and TRBJ1-2; 9 bases are shared with TRBD1. J lost 8 bases, V lost 0 bases, and 5 bases had no gene match. The germline V gene has CDR1 SGHDT and CDR2 YYEEEE. The CDR3 extends over 14 amino acids. The chain's CDR3 is CASSLAGTGPGYTF. In DNA form, the CDR3 reads TGTGCCAGCAGCTTGGCAGGGACAGGGCCGGGCTACACCTTC.

This clone was seen once. This rearrangement joins TRBV18 to TRBJ2-7; a possible D gene is TRBD2 (6 bases). V was shortened by 2 bases and J by 4 bases, with 12 bases between the two germline ends. The CDR3 is 14 amino acids. Germline V lookup: CDR1 KGHSH, CDR2 LQKENI. CDR3 in amino acids: CASSPTGLVYEQYF. CDR3 nucleotides: TGTGCCAGCTCACCAACGGGACTCGTATACGAGCAGTACTTC.

A note on this clone: At the DNA level, this CDR3 is encoded by other sequences in the same sample as well. V is TRBV5-1 and J is TRBJ1-1, with TRBD1 identical over 7 bases. The CDR3 sequence is 14 residues long. The germline V gene has CDR1 SGHRS and CDR2 YFSETQ. With 0 bases clipped from V and 2 bases from J, the junction kept 1 base outside the gene matches. The CDR3 sequence: CASSLDRGNTEAFF. DNA for the CDR3: TGCGCCAGCAGCTTGGACAGGGGAAACACTGAAGCTTTCTTT. Based on the CDR3 plus reference TRBV5-1 and TRBJ1-1, the full variable domain is KAGVTQTPRYLIKTRGQQVTLSCSPISGHRSVSWYQQTPGQGLQFLFEYFSETQRNKGNFPGRFSGRQFSNSRSEMNVSTLELGDSALYLCASSLDRGNTEAFFGQGTRLTVV.

V gene TRBV7-9 combines with J gene TRBJ2-2; D gene unclear. V lost 5 bases to trimming and J lost 4 bases, with 8 bases between them. CDR1 and CDR2 (germline): SEHNR, FQNEAQ (reference sequence). CDR3 length: 13 residues. The CDR3 loop is CASSPRLTGELFF. The CDR3 coding sequence is TGTGCCAGCAGCCCAAGGCTCACCGGGGAGCTGTTTTTT. Full variable domain (missing parts from reference TRBV7-9 and TRBJ2-2): DTGVSQNPRHKITKRGQNVTFRCDPISEHNRLYWYRQTLGQGPEFLTYFQNEAQLEKSRLLSDRFSAERPKGSFSTLEIQRTEQGDSAMYLCASSPRLTGELFFGEGSRLTVL.

The J gene is TRBJ2-2, the V gene TRBV28; 7 bases align to TRBD1. The ends lost 6 bases at V and 5 bases at J; junction bases unmatched: 6. The CDR3 contains 14 residues. In germline, CDR1 is MDHEN, CDR2 SYDVKM. The chain's CDR3 is CASSTGVGTGELFF. CDR3 nucleotides: TGTGCCAGCAGCACAGGGGTGGGGACCGGGGAGCTGTTTTTT.

This clone was observed a single time. The V call is TRBV5-4, the J call TRBJ2-3, with 9 bases fitting TRBD1. CDR3 length: 15 amino acids. Germline V CDR1 and CDR2: SGHNT, YYREEE (reference sequence). J gave up 4 bases and V 4 bases, and 7 bases lay outside the gene matches. The CDR3 spells CASSGRDRVSDTQYF. In DNA form, the CDR3 reads TGTGCCAGCAGCGGCCGGGACAGGGTTTCAGATACGCAGTATTTT.

The J gene is TRBJ2-2, the V gene TRBV5-1, with a tentative D call TRBD1 (6 bases). The V gene's germline CDR1 is SGHRS and CDR2 YFSETQ. Trimming shortened V by 4 bases and J by 0 bases, and 13 bases separated the two germline ends. This CDR3 has 16 residues. DNA for the CDR3: TGCGCCAGCAGCCCGCGGACAGTTTCGAACACCGGGGAGCTGTTTTTT. Its translation is CASSPRTVSNTGELFF.

This chain links TRBV13 with TRBJ1-1; D not certain. Germline V gives CDR1 PRHDT, CDR2 FYEKMQ (reference sequence). The CDR3 contains 11 residues. The V end was cut by 3 bases, the J end by 7 bases, with 6 bases between. Here the CDR3 DNA reads TGTGCCAGCAGCTTTCTTGTTGAAGCTTTCTTT. This translates into CASSFLVEAFF.

The rearrangement uses TRBV7-2 and TRBJ2-1; the D is unclear. CDR1 is SGHTA, CDR2 FQGNSA, per germline. Deletions cut 5 bases from V and 7 bases from J, with 12 bases between. The CDR3 is 13 residues long. This chain's CDR3 is CASSPSGKNEQFF. Here the CDR3 DNA reads TGTGCCAGCAGCCCGAGTGGGAAGAATGAGCAGTTCTTC.

V gene TRBV6-5 combines with J gene TRBJ1-1; D gene uncertain. Germline CDR1 MNHEY, CDR2 SVGAGI. V gave up 4 bases and J gave up 0 bases, with 6 bases separating them. The CDR3 extends over 13 amino acids. CDR3 in DNA: TGTGCCAGCAGTTCCGGCTTGAACACTGAAGCTTTCTTT. It yields the protein CASSSGLNTEAFF.